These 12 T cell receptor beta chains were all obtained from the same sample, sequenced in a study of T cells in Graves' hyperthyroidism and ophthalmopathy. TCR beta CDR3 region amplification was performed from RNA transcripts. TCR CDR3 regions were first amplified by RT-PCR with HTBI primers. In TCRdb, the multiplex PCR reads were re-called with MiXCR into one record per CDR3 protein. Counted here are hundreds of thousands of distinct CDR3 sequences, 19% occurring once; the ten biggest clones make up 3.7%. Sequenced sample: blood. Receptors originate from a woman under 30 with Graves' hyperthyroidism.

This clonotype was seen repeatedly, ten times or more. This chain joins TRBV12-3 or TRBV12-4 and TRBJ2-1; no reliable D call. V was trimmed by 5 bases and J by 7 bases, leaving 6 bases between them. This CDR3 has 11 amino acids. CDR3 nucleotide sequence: TGTGCCAGCAGTGCCTTTAATGAGCAGTTCTTC. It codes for CASSAFNEQFF.

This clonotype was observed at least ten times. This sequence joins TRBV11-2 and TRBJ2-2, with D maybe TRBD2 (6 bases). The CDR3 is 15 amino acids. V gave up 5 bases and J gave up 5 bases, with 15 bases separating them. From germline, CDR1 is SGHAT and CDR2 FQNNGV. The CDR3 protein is CASSTWAGRTGELFF. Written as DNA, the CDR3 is TGTGCCAGCAGCACCTGGGCGGGGCGGACCGGGGAGCTGTTTTTT.

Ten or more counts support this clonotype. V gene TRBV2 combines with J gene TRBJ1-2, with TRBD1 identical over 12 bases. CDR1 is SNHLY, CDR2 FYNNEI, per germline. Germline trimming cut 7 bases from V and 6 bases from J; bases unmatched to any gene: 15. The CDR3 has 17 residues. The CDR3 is CASTFRPGTGGEDGYTF. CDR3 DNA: TGTGCCAGCACCTTTAGGCCGGGGACAGGGGGCGAGGATGGCTACACCTTC.

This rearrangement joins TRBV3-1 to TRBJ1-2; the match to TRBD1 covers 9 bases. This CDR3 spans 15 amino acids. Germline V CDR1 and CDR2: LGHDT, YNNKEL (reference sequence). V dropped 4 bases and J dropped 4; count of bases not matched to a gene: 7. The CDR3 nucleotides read TGTGCCAGCAGCCTTGGGACAGGGATTGTCTATGGCTACACCTTC. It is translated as CASSLGTGIVYGYTF.

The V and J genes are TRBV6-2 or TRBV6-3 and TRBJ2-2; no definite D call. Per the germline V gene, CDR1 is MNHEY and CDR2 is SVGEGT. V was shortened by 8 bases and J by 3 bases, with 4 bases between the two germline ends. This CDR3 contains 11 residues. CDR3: CASGYTGELFF. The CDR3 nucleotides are TGTGCCAGCGGCTACACCGGGGAGCTGTTTTTT.

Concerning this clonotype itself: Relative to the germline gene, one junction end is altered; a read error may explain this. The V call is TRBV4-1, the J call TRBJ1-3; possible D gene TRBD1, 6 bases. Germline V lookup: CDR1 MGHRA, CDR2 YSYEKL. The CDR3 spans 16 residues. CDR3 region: CGSSRGQARSGNTIYF. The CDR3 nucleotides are TGCGGCAGCAGCCGGGGGCAGGCCCGCTCTGGAAACACCATATATTTT.

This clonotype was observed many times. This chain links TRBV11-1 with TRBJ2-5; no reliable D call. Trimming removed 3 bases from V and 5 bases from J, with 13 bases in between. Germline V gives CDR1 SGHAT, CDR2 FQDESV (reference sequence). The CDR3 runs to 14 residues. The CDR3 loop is CASSLDPQGETQYF. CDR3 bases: TGTGCCAGCAGCTTGGATCCGCAAGGGGAGACCCAGTACTTC. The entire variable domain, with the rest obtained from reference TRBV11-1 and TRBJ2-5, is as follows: EAEVAQSPRYKITEKSQAVAFWCDPISGHATLYWYRQILGQGPELLVQFQDESVVDDSQLPKDRFSAERLKGVDSTLKIQPAELGDSAMYLCASSLDPQGETQYFGPGTRLLVL.

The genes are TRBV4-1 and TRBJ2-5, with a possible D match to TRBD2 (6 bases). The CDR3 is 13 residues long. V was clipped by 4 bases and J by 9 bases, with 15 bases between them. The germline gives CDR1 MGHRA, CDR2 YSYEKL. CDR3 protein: CASSLGLVSPQYF. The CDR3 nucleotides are TGCGCCAGCAGCCTGGGACTTGTGAGCCCCCAGTACTTC.

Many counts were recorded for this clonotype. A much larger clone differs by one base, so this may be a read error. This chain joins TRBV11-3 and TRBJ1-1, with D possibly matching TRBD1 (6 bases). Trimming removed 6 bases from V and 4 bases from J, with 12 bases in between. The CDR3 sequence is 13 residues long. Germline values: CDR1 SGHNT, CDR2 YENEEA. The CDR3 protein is CASRGEGGTEAFF. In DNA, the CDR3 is TGTGCCAGCAGGGGAGAGGGGGGCACTGAAGCTTTCTTT.

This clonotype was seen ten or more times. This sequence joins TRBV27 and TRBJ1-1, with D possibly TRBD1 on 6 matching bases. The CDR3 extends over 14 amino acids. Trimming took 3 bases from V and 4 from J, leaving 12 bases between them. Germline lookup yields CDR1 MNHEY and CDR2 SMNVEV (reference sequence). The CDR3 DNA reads TGTGCCAGCAGTTTCAGCAGGGGTCGCACTGAAGCTTTCTTT. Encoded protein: CASSFSRGRTEAFF.

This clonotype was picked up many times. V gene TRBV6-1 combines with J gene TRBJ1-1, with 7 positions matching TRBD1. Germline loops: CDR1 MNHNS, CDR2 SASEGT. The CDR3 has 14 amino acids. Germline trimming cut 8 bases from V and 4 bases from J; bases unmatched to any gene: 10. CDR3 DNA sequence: TGTGCCAGCGATCCCGGGACAGCGCTCACTGAAGCTTTCTTT. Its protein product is CASDPGTALTEAFF.

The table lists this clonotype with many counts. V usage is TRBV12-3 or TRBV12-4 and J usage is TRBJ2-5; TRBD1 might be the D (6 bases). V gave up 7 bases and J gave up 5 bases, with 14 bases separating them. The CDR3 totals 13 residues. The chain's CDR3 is CASTDTGLETQYF. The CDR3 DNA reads TGTGCCAGCACCGATACAGGGTTGGAGACCCAGTACTTC.